The sequence of this T cell receptor (beta chain) was determined in a study of radiotherapy plus CTLA-4 blockade in lung cancer. Findings and limits, study-wide: In blood, TCR clones derived from the tumor expanded after radiotherapy plus ipilimumab.

As regards this clone: The antigen is not known.

Germline CDR1 reads MDHEN; CDR2 reads SYDVKM. This CDR3 comprises 15 residues. The germline V and J ends were trimmed by 7 bases and 4 bases, with 16 bases remaining between them. TCRdb's copy holds only in-frame clones and misses some; the assay was immunoSEQ multiplex PCR. The sample contains approximately 85,000 clones, about four fifths of which appear only once. This sample comprised peripheral blood, obtained from a patient treated with radiotherapy plus ipilimumab. The clonotype comes from a human donor with non-small cell lung cancer that progressed on radiotherapy plus ipilimumab. This chain connects TRBV28 to TRBJ2-2; perhaps TRBD2 as D (7 bases). The CDR3 sequence: CASTLRGALTGELFF. In DNA form, the CDR3 reads TGTGCCAGCACCTTACGGGGGGCTCTCACCGGGGAGCTGTTTTTT.